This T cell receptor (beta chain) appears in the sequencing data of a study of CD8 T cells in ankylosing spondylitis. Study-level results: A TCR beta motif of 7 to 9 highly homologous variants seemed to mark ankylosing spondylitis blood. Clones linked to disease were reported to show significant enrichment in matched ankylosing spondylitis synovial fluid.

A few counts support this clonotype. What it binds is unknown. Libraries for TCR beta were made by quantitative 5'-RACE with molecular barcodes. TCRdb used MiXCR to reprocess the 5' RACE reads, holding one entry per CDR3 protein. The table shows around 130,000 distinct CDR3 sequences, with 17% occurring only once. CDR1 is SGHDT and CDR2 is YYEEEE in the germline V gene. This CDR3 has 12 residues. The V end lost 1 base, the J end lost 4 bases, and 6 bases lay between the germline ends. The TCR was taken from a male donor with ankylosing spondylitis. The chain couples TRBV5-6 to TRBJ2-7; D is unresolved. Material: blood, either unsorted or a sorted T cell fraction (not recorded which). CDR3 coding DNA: TGTGCCAGCAGCTTGCTGAGGTACGAGCAGTACTTC. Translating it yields CASSLLRYEQYF.